This entry concerns a single T cell receptor (beta chain). The antigen is not known. This entry is derived from a study of T cell responses to AZD1222 COVID-19 vaccine. The study's findings and limits: The sample set comprised mostly white British donors with more females, and clonal diversity was possibly underestimated.

Germline V CDR1 and CDR2: SGHVS, FNYEAQ. J was trimmed by 5 bases and V by 4 bases; bases with no gene match: 5. CDR3 length: 14 amino acids. Assay used: immunoSEQ multiplex PCR; TCRdb lists only in-frame clones, some missing. The sample holds about 140,000 clones, 70% to 90% seen once. Sample: peripheral blood, taken on day 0 of AZD1222 vaccination. This chain joins TRBV7-6 and TRBJ1-1; 9 nucleotides agree with TRBD1. This TCR was sampled from an adult in good health. The CDR3 DNA is TGTGCCAGCAGCTCAAGGACAGGGGTGACTGAAGCTTTCTTT. This sequence encodes CASSSRTGVTEAFF.